This T cell receptor beta chain was identified during a study of T cell responses to AZD1222 COVID-19 vaccine. Only in-frame clones appear in the TCRdb table, and some are missing; sequencing was by immunoSEQ multiplex PCR. This table has roughly 90,000 clones, around 87% appearing once. The V gene lost 6 bases and the J gene lost 11 bases, with 18 bases spanning the gap. Germline V gene data show CDR1 as MRHNA and CDR2 as SNTAGT. The CDR3 is made up of 13 amino acids. The sample consisted of peripheral blood, taken 28 days after the second AZD1222 dose. This receptor was identified in an adult who received the AZD1222 COVID-19 vaccine. The chain is built from TRBV6-4 and TRBJ2-3; D call uncertain. The CDR3 protein is CASSPQSDRVQYF. In DNA form, the CDR3 reads TGTGCCAGCAGCCCTCAGAGCGACCGGGTGCAGTATTTT.